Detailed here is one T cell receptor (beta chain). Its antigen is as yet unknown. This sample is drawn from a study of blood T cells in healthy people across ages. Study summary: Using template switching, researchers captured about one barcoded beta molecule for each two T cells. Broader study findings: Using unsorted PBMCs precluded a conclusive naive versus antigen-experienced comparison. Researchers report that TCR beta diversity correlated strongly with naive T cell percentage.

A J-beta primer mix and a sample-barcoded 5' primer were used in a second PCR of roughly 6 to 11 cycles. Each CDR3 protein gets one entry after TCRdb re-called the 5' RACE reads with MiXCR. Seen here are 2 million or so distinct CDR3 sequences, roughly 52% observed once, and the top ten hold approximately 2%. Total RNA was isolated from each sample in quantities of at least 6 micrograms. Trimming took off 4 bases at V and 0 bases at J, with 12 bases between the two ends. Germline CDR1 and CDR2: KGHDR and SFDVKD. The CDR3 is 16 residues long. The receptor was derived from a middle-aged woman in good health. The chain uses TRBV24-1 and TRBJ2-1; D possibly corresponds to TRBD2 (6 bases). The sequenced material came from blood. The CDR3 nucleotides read TGTGCCACCAGTGACTCGGTGGGGGGCTCCTACAATGAGCAGTTCTTC. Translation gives CATSDSVGGSYNEQFF.